Reported below is one T cell receptor beta chain. These data come from a study of shared clonotypes between healthy human individuals. Study summary: The donor group consisted of two women and a few men, aged 18 to 49.

Selected positively for CCR7 and CD45RO-negative, naive CD8 cells excluded terminally differentiated effector memory CD45RA+ cells. Produced via immunoSEQ multiplex PCR; TCRdb's table is partial and in-frame only. Found here are about 2 million clones, about 95% of them singletons; the top ten hold 1% to 1.5%. V lost 7 bases to trimming and J lost 4 bases, with 11 bases between them. The germline V gene encodes CDR1 MNHNS and CDR2 SASEGT. CDR3 length: 12 residues. This chain joins TRBV6-1 and TRBJ2-7, with D perhaps matching TRBD1 (5 bases). The clonotype originates from a man younger than 35 in good health. The specimen was naive CD8+ T cells sorted from blood. DNA of the CDR3: TGTGCCAGCACCCAGGGCTTGTACGAGCAGTACTTC. This translates into CASTQGLYEQYF.